This T cell receptor beta chain was identified in a study of shared clonotypes between healthy human individuals. Study-wide results and limits: In contrast to clonotypes shared by all four donors, non-shared clonotypes had lower generation probabilities.

Data came from immunoSEQ multiplex PCR; TCRdb stores just in-frame clones and leaves some out. The sample carries roughly 1.4 million clones, approximately 98.5% recorded once. Deletions cut 3 bases from V and 0 bases from J, with 11 bases between. This CDR3 is built from 16 residues. Germline V lookup: CDR1 LNHDA, CDR2 SQIVND (reference sequence). This clone was counted once. Its antigen is not identified. The source of this sequence is a man younger than 40 in good health. This chain links TRBV19 with TRBJ2-2, with D possibly matching TRBD1 (6 bases). Sequenced material: naive CD4+ T cells sorted from blood. The sample's subset: CD45RA+ positively selected. CDR3 sequence (DNA): TGTGCCAGTAGTATGAGAGGGGGTGCGAACACCGGGGAGCTGTTTTTT. Amino acids: CASSMRGGANTGELFF.